A single sample is the source of the 30 T cell receptor beta chains below, sequenced in a study of shared clonotypes between healthy human individuals. The assay was immunoSEQ multiplex PCR, and TCRdb's table has in-frame clones only and misses some. The table records over 2 million clones, 85% to 95% of them present only once. Sequencing was done on a sample of naive CD4+ T cells from PBMCs. The subset here: CD45RA+ positively selected. These receptors all come from a man aged 18-30 years in good health. Some clones in this sample may be carry-over from other donors' samples.

The CDR3 sequence is CASRKSDRGLYEQYF. The CDR3 DNA sequence: TGTGCCAGCAGAAAATCGGACAGGGGGCTATACGAGCAGTACTTC. The genes are TRBV27 and TRBJ2-7; 11 bases map to TRBD1. Germline V gives CDR1 MNHEY, CDR2 SMNVEV (reference sequence). V shed 6 bases and J 4 bases; nucleotides not matched to a gene: 8. The length of the CDR3 is 15 residues.

V usage is TRBV27 and J usage is TRBJ2-1; 8 bases map to TRBD1. After removal of 7 bases from V and 0 bases from J, the junction contained 14 bases not matched to a gene. Germline V gene data show CDR1 as MNHEY and CDR2 as SMNVEV (reference sequence). The CDR3 has 18 residues. CDR3 region: CASTKRPGGQSSYNEQFF. In nucleotides, the CDR3 is TGTGCCAGCACCAAACGTCCAGGGGGCCAAAGCTCCTACAATGAGCAGTTCTTC.

The chain links TRBV28 to TRBJ1-5; 7 bases are a match to TRBD1. V was clipped by 5 bases and J by 3 bases; unmatched bases: 7. Germline loops: CDR1 MDHEN, CDR2 SYDVKM. The CDR3 has 15 residues. The CDR3 DNA reads as TGTGCCAGCAGTCCCGTCAGGGGGTACAATCAGCCCCAGCATTTT. This codes for CASSPVRGYNQPQHF. The entire variable domain, with the rest obtained from reference TRBV28 and TRBJ1-5, is as follows: DVKVTQSSRYLVKRTGEKVFLECVQDMDHENMFWYRQDPGLGLRLIYFSYDVKMKEKGDIPEGYSVSREKKERFSLILESASTNQTSMYLCASSPVRGYNQPQHFGDGTRLSIL.

The chain is built from TRBV5-1 and TRBJ2-7; D might be TRBD1 (5 bases). Trimming took 4 bases from V and 2 from J, leaving 16 bases between them. The CDR3 consists of 15 residues. Looked up from germline, CDR1 is SGHRS and CDR2 is YFSETQ. This CDR3 is CASSIPTATTYEQYF. The CDR3 nucleotides read TGCGCCAGCAGCATTCCGACAGCGACCACCTACGAGCAGTACTTC.

This rearrangement joins TRBV5-6 to TRBJ2-1; perhaps TRBD1 as D (6 bases). V lost 0 bases and J 5 bases, leaving 9 bases between the germline ends. The CDR3 length is 14 residues. Germline CDR1 and CDR2: SGHDT and YYEEEE. CDR3 residues: CASSLGGPNNEQFF. CDR3 bases: TGTGCCAGCAGCTTGGGGGGGCCAAACAATGAGCAGTTCTTC.

Remarks on this clone: This CDR3 is also generated by other DNA sequences in the sample. The V gene is TRBV28, the J gene TRBJ1-4; the D is unclear. The V and J ends lost 2 bases and 0 bases respectively, with 7 bases between them. The CDR3 has 15 residues. Germline CDR1 and CDR2: MDHEN and SYDVKM. The CDR3 spells CASSLSGATNEKLFF. The CDR3, as DNA: TGTGCCAGCAGTTTAAGCGGGGCAACTAATGAAAAACTGTTTTTT.

The genes are TRBV2 and TRBJ1-1, with 7 bases lining up with TRBD1. Germline assignment: CDR1 SNHLY and CDR2 FYNNEI. The V segment lost 6 bases and the J segment 1 base; nucleotides outside the gene matches: 8. The CDR3 loop spans 15 amino acids. The chain's CDR3 is CASRRTGTENTEAFF. The DNA for the CDR3 is TGTGCCAGCAGGAGAACCGGGACAGAGAACACTGAAGCTTTCTTT.

The V and J genes are TRBV19 and TRBJ1-2; D perhaps matches TRBD1 (5 bases). Germline lookup yields CDR1 LNHDA and CDR2 SQIVND (reference sequence). The germline V and J ends were trimmed by 3 bases and 8 bases, with 10 bases remaining between them. There are 12 residues in the CDR3. The CDR3 DNA is TGTGCCAGTAGTATTATGAAGGGGGGCTACACCTTC. It specifies CASSIMKGGYTF.

This clone occurred a few times. J is TRBJ2-1 and V is TRBV6-6, with 7 bases lining up with TRBD2. The CDR3 totals 15 residues. The junction had 12 bases not matched to a gene; V was cut back by 9 bases and J by 4 bases. Looked up from germline, CDR1 is MNHNY and CDR2 is SVGAGI (reference sequence). This CDR3 reads CASIAGLPIYNEQFF. The CDR3 nucleotides read TGTGCCAGTATAGCGGGCCTACCCATATACAATGAGCAGTTCTTC.

The V and J genes are TRBV5-5 and TRBJ2-5; no definite D call. CDR1 is SGHKS and CDR2 is YYEKEE in the germline V gene (reference sequence). CDR3 size: 15 residues. Trimming removed 1 base at V and 5 bases at J, with 15 bases between. CDR3: CASSLYQVPAETQYF. CDR3 nucleotide sequence: TGTGCCAGCAGCTTGTATCAAGTCCCGGCGGAGACCCAGTACTTC.

The rearrangement uses TRBV28 and TRBJ2-3; TRBD2 aligns across 7 bases. V lost 4 bases to trimming and J lost 6 bases; unmatched junction nucleotides: 13. The CDR3 consists of 16 residues. Germline V CDR1 and CDR2: MDHEN, SYDVKM. The CDR3 sequence is CASSSMKGRGRDTQYF. Here the CDR3 DNA reads TGTGCCAGCAGTTCTATGAAGGGGAGGGGTAGGGATACGCAGTATTTT.

This rearrangement joins TRBV19 to TRBJ2-1; TRBD2 agrees at 10 bases. There are 16 residues in the CDR3. V lost 3 bases, J lost 6 bases, and 8 bases stayed unmatched. Germline CDR1 reads LNHDA; CDR2 reads SQIVND (reference sequence). As DNA, the CDR3 is TGTGCCAGTAGTATCTTGGGGGCTAGCGGGAGCAATGAGCAGTTCTTC. Its translation is CASSILGASGSNEQFF.

This rearrangement joins TRBV6-6 to TRBJ1-4; D ambiguous. Trimming removed 6 bases from V and 0 bases from J, with 14 bases in between. CDR3 length: 16 residues. Germline loops: CDR1 MNHNY, CDR2 SVGAGI (reference sequence). CDR3 nucleotides: TGTGCCAGCAGACAATGGCGGTCTGCAACTAATGAAAAACTGTTTTTT. It encodes CASRQWRSATNEKLFF.

The rearrangement joins TRBV15 to TRBJ2-1, with 12 nucleotides matching TRBD2. V lost 2 bases, J lost 8 bases, and 4 bases stayed unmatched. Germline lookup yields CDR1 LNHNV and CDR2 YYDKDF (reference sequence). The CDR3 spans 15 residues. The CDR3 region is CATSRLAGGPYEQFF. Here the CDR3 DNA reads TGTGCCACCAGCAGACTAGCGGGAGGGCCGTATGAGCAGTTCTTC.

The chain links TRBV5-4 to TRBJ2-1; D not certain. Trimming took 4 bases from V and 0 from J, leaving 17 bases between them. Germline V gene sequence: CDR1 SGHNT, CDR2 YYREEE (reference sequence). This CDR3 contains 17 residues. The DNA of the CDR3 is TGTGCCAGCAGCAGCCCTATGGGCAGCCCCTCCTACAATGAGCAGTTCTTC. It encodes CASSSPMGSPSYNEQFF.

This chain joins TRBV6-1 and TRBJ1-2; D ambiguous. Trimming took off 6 bases at V and 0 bases at J, with 8 bases between the two ends. In germline, CDR1 is MNHNS, CDR2 SASEGT. CDR3 size: 13 residues. DNA of the CDR3: TGTGCCAGCAGGAAAGTAGCTAACTATGGCTACACCTTC. Its translation: CASRKVANYGYTF.

The genes are TRBV29-1 and TRBJ2-5, with a weak D call TRBD1 (6 bases). The germline V gene encodes CDR1 SQVTM and CDR2 ANQGSEA. Trimming removed 5 bases from V and 5 bases from J, with 12 bases in between. The CDR3 sequence is 12 residues long. This CDR3 reads CSVSAGAETQYF. CDR3 nucleotides: TGCAGCGTTTCTGCAGGGGCGGAGACCCAGTACTTC.

This clone was counted a single time. This chain joins TRBV5-1 and TRBJ1-2; D perhaps matches TRBD1 (5 bases). Germline V gene lookup returns CDR1 SGHRS and CDR2 YFSETQ. This CDR3 is built from 13 residues. Trimming shortened V by 4 bases and J by 7 bases, and 14 bases separated the two germline ends. The CDR3 is CASSDQGGGGYTF. The CDR3 DNA reads as TGCGCCAGCAGCGACCAGGGAGGAGGTGGCTACACCTTC.

V usage is TRBV2 and J usage is TRBJ2-5, with D unclear. Germline V gene lookup returns CDR1 SNHLY and CDR2 FYNNEI. This CDR3 comprises 12 residues. The germline V and J ends were trimmed by 7 bases and 4 bases, with 10 bases remaining between them. CDR3 region: CASKKSPETQYF. The DNA of the CDR3 is TGTGCCAGCAAGAAATCCCCAGAGACCCAGTACTTC.

This clone has a single count. V is TRBV7-7 and J is TRBJ2-1; TRBD1 matches at 9 bases. This CDR3 has 13 residues. The V gene end was trimmed by 5 bases and the J gene end by 7 bases; junction bases not matched to a gene: 3. Germline CDR1 and CDR2: SSHAT and FNYEAQ (reference sequence). CDR3 region: CASSVDRGNEQFF. CDR3 DNA: TGTGCCAGCAGCGTGGACAGGGGTAATGAGCAGTTCTTC. The variable domain in full, completed from reference TRBV7-7 and TRBJ2-1, reads GAGVSQSPRYKVTKRGQDVTLRCDPISSHATLYWYQQALGQGPEFLTYFNYEAQPDKSGLPSDRFSAERPEGSISTLTIQRTEQRDSAMYRCASSVDRGNEQFFGPGTRLTVL.

The chain is built from TRBV15 and TRBJ2-7, with 7 positions matching TRBD2. CDR1 and CDR2 (germline): LNHNV, YYDKDF (reference sequence). Trimming removed 0 bases from V and 5 bases from J; junction bases left unmatched: 7. The CDR3 is 15 amino acids. Written as DNA, the CDR3 is TGTGCCACCAGCAGAGAGGGGCTAGCGGTCCACGAGCAGTACTTC. It specifies CATSREGLAVHEQYF. Combining the CDR3 with reference TRBV15 and TRBJ2-7 gives the whole variable domain DAMVIQNPRYQVTQFGKPVTLSCSQTLNHNVMYWYQQKSSQAPKLLFHYYDKDFNNEADTPDNFQSRRPNTSFCFLDIRSPGLGDTAMYLCATSREGLAVHEQYFGPGTRLTVT.

This clone showed up just a few times. The gene calls are TRBV20-1 and TRBJ1-1; D gene unclear. Deletions cut 2 bases from V and 2 bases from J, with 3 bases between. CDR1 is DFQATT, CDR2 SNEGSKA, per germline (reference sequence). CDR3 length: 11 amino acids. CDR3 coding DNA: TGCAGTGCTAGATTCAACACTGAAGCTTTCTTT. It is translated as CSARFNTEAFF.

The genes are TRBV27 and TRBJ1-2; tentative D call: TRBD1 (5 bases). Trimming left V 6 bases short and J 4 bases short, with 15 bases between. The CDR3 runs to 14 residues. Germline values: CDR1 MNHEY, CDR2 SMNVEV (reference sequence). The CDR3 DNA is TGTGCCAGCAGAAGGGACCCTAGGGGCTATGGCTACACCTTC. Translating gives CASRRDPRGYGYTF.

The chain combines TRBV2 with TRBJ1-2; D might be TRBD1 (6 bases). The CDR3 length is 14 residues. The ends were cut back, 11 bases at V and 1 base at J, with 17 bases in the middle. From germline, CDR1 is SNHLY and CDR2 FYNNEI. CDR3 loop: CAGYGQRGNYGYTF. The CDR3 DNA reads as TGTGCCGGGTATGGACAGAGGGGTAACTATGGCTACACCTTC.

This sequence joins TRBV5-1 and TRBJ2-7; D not certain. Germline-derived CDR1 and CDR2 are SGHRS and YFSETQ. Trimming removed 5 bases from V and 1 base from J, with 16 bases in between. The CDR3 runs to 15 residues. The CDR3 reads CASRISPSLSYEQYF. The CDR3 DNA reads TGCGCCAGCAGGATTAGCCCTTCGTTATCCTACGAGCAGTACTTC.

The V gene is TRBV5-1, the J gene TRBJ2-1; 7 bases line up with TRBD2. V lost 0 bases, J lost 4 bases, and 4 bases stayed unmatched. The germline V gene has CDR1 SGHRS and CDR2 YFSETQ. The CDR3 loop spans 15 amino acids. In nucleotides, the CDR3 is TGCGCCAGCAGCTTGGATAGCGGGTTTTACAATGAGCAGTTCTTC. It specifies CASSLDSGFYNEQFF.

This chain connects TRBV6-5 to TRBJ1-2; D gene ambiguous. Per germline, CDR1 MNHEY and CDR2 SVGAGI. V dropped 4 bases and J dropped 5 bases, with 20 bases sitting between them. The CDR3 runs to 16 residues. The CDR3 spells CASSSPTGTLGYGYTF. Here the CDR3 DNA reads TGTGCCAGCAGTTCCCCGACCGGAACATTAGGGTATGGCTACACCTTC.

This clone was seen a single time. The chain employs TRBV5-8 and TRBJ1-4; D is ambiguous. The CDR3 is made up of 15 amino acids. In germline, CDR1 is SGHTS, CDR2 YDEGEE. Trimming removed 0 bases from V and 2 bases from J, with 8 bases in between. The CDR3: CASSLGVRTNEKLFF. CDR3 in DNA: TGTGCCAGCAGCTTGGGTGTAAGGACTAATGAAAAACTGTTTTTT.

This sequence joins TRBV19 and TRBJ1-2; possible D gene TRBD1, 6 bases. This CDR3 comprises 17 residues. V lost 3 bases, J lost 4 bases, and 21 bases lay in between. Germline V gives CDR1 LNHDA, CDR2 SQIVND (reference sequence). The CDR3 loop reads CASSMNQGRGTGYGYTF. The CDR3 DNA sequence: TGTGCCAGTAGTATGAATCAGGGCAGGGGAACCGGCTATGGCTACACCTTC. The full variable domain, with the rest looked up from reference TRBV19 and TRBJ1-2, is DGGITQSPKYLFRKEGQNVTLSCEQNLNHDAMYWYRQDPGQGLRLIYYSQIVNDFQKGDIAEGYSVSREKKESFPLTVTSAQKNPTAFYLCASSMNQGRGTGYGYTFGSGTRLTVV.

The chain recombines TRBV2 with TRBJ2-1, with 7 positions matching TRBD2. This CDR3 region has 16 residues. After removal of 6 bases from V and 7 bases from J, the junction contained 15 bases not matched to a gene. Germline V gene data show CDR1 as SNHLY and CDR2 as FYNNEI. CDR3: CASRLMVVAGINEQFF. For the CDR3, the DNA is TGTGCCAGCAGGCTCATGGTGGTAGCGGGCATAAATGAGCAGTTCTTC.